The text below deals with one T cell receptor beta chain. The data belong to a study of T cell responses to AZD1222 COVID-19 vaccine. The CDR3 extends over 19 amino acids. CDR1 and CDR2 from the germline V gene are MDHEN and SYDVKM. Trimming pared 6 bases from V and 0 bases from J, leaving 26 bases between. Measured with immunoSEQ multiplex PCR; TCRdb has only the in-frame clones, and not every one. This sample has over 150,000 clones, with about nine tenths found just once. This TCR came from an adult in good health. The sequenced sample was peripheral blood, obtained on day 0 of AZD1222 vaccination. The chain carries TRBV28 and TRBJ1-1, with D possibly TRBD1 on 5 matching bases. CDR3 in DNA: TGTGCCAGCAGGGGGTGGATTTCTGGCAGGGTAAAGATGAACACTGAAGCTTTCTTT. Its translation: CASRGWISGRVKMNTEAFF.